This TCR beta chain was sequenced in a study of blood T cell repertoires in COVID-19. The method was immunoSEQ multiplex PCR; TCRdb's version includes in-frame clones alone and lacks a portion of them. This table holds 99,000 or so clones, approximately 80% found once. Trimming cost V 2 bases and J 3 bases, with 15 bases left between them. CDR1 SGHDT and CDR2 YYEEEE come from the germline V gene. The CDR3 is 15 amino acids. The TCR was taken from a man in his 60s with acute or convalescent COVID-19. Sample: peripheral blood. The genes are TRBV5-6 and TRBJ2-7; D unresolved. CDR3 bases: TGTGCCAGCAGCTTCCCAGGTGCTACCGTCTACGAGCAGTACGTC. Its protein is CASSFPGATVYEQYV.